A single sample is the source of the 25 T cell receptor beta chains below, sequenced in a study of blood T cell repertoires in COVID-19 (dated by TCRdb to the early 2020s). Preparation of the library involved the immunoSEQ multiplex PCR assay. TCRdb took over this immuneACCESS table, retaining in-frame rearrangements with V and J assigned. Such tables are incomplete; in checked studies, under half of the missing clones stem from an unresolved V gene, and the remainder is unexplained. The sample profile shows about 390,000 clones; around 87% of them were found once. The top ten hold 2.3% of the sample. Sequencing input: peripheral blood. These receptors were taken from a woman aged 55-70 years with COVID-19, enrolled during active disease.

In DNA form, the CDR3 reads TGTGCCATCAGTGAGAGTGGCGGACTACTAACCGGGGAGCTGTTTTTT. It codes for CAISESGGLLTGELFF. V gene TRBV10-3 combines with J gene TRBJ2-2; D perhaps matches TRBD2 (6 bases). Looked up from germline, CDR1 is ENHRY and CDR2 is SYGVKD. The CDR3 consists of 16 residues. The ends were cut back, 2 bases at V and 5 bases at J, with 15 bases in the middle.

J is TRBJ1-1 and V is TRBV18; no reliable D call. The CDR3 has 15 amino acids. The V and J ends lost 5 bases and 4 bases respectively, with 17 bases between them. Per the germline V gene, CDR1 is KGHSH and CDR2 is LQKENI. CDR3 loop: CASSELAGGGTEAFF. As DNA, the CDR3 is TGTGCCAGCTCAGAACTTGCCGGAGGTGGCACTGAAGCTTTCTTT.

The chain recombines TRBV7-9 with TRBJ1-2, with D perhaps matching TRBD1 (6 bases). CDR1 and CDR2 (germline): SEHNR, FQNEAQ (reference sequence). The CDR3 runs to 15 residues. V shed 1 base and J shed 7 bases, with 16 bases lying between them. CDR3 in amino acids: CASSLGDIQLRGYTF. In nucleotides, the CDR3 is TGTGCCAGCAGCTTAGGGGACATCCAGCTACGTGGCTACACCTTC.

A few counts support this clone. This chain joins TRBV12-5 and TRBJ2-7; tentatively, D is TRBD1 (6 bases). Germline CDR1 and CDR2: LGHNT and FRNRAP. Trimming shortened V by 6 bases and J by 0 bases, and 9 bases separated the two germline ends. The CDR3 spans 13 residues. The chain's CDR3 is CASGPGHSYEQYF. In DNA, the CDR3 is TGTGCTAGTGGGCCGGGACACTCCTACGAGCAGTACTTC.

This chain uses TRBV5-8 with TRBJ1-5; TRBD1 is a possible D gene (6 bases). V was shortened by 0 bases and J by 5 bases, with 12 bases between the two germline ends. From germline, CDR1 is SGHTS and CDR2 YDEGEE. The CDR3 consists of 15 residues. The CDR3 loop reads CASSLAFGQYQPQHF. DNA for the CDR3: TGTGCCAGCAGCTTGGCGTTTGGACAGTATCAGCCCCAGCATTTT.

This sequence joins TRBV20-1 and TRBJ2-2; possible D gene TRBD2, 6 bases. Germline CDR1 reads DFQATT; CDR2 reads SNEGSKA (reference sequence). The CDR3 contains 16 residues. The germline V and J ends were trimmed by 5 bases and 1 base, with 17 bases remaining between them. CDR3 DNA sequence: TGCAGTGCTCGTGTTGATCTAGCGTGGAACACCGGGGAGCTGTTTTTT. This translates into CSARVDLAWNTGELFF.

This sequence joins TRBV18 and TRBJ1-2; D might be TRBD1 (5 bases). Trimming stripped 3 bases from V and 11 bases from J, with 22 bases between. CDR1 and CDR2 from the germline V gene are KGHSH and LQKENI. The CDR3 sequence is 15 residues long. CDR3 bases: TGTGCCAGCTCACCTACCCTCGAGGTAGGGGTTATGTACACCTTC. Translation: CASSPTLEVGVMYTF.

The chain carries TRBV3-1 (or the pseudogene TRBV3-2) and TRBJ2-5; 7 nucleotides agree with TRBD2. The trim removed 1 base at V and 4 bases at J, leaving 9 bases unmatched. Germline-derived CDR1 and CDR2 are LGHDT and YNNKEL (reference sequence). The CDR3 has 16 residues. The CDR3 region has the DNA TGTGCCAGCAGCCAAGGGGGGAGGGGAAGCTTAGAGACCCAGTACTTC. This sequence encodes CASSQGGRGSLETQYF.

The genes are TRBV10-3 and TRBJ2-7; 8 bases match TRBD2. This CDR3 region has 16 residues. From germline, CDR1 is ENHRY and CDR2 SYGVKD. V shed 0 bases, J shed 4 bases, and the junction held 8 bases outside the gene matches. This CDR3 is CAISESRLAGRYEQYF. CDR3 coding DNA: TGTGCCATCAGTGAGTCTAGATTAGCGGGGCGGTACGAGCAGTACTTC.

This clone occurred once. This chain links TRBV15 with TRBJ2-1, with TRBD2 identical over 13 bases. J gave up 7 bases and V 3 bases, and 6 bases lay outside the gene matches. The germline gives CDR1 LNHNV, CDR2 YYDKDF (reference sequence). The CDR3 covers 16 residues. The CDR3: CATSRSTSGGQNEQFF. In nucleotides, the CDR3 is TGTGCCACCAGCAGGTCGACTAGCGGGGGGCAAAATGAGCAGTTCTTC.

This chain joins TRBV4-2 and TRBJ1-2; no firm D call. V was shortened by 4 bases and J by 3 bases, with 9 bases between the two germline ends. Germline V gene sequence: CDR1 LGHNA, CDR2 YNFKEQ. The CDR3 runs 13 residues. The CDR3 spells CASSPSTHYGYTF. The CDR3, as DNA: TGTGCCAGCAGCCCTTCTACTCACTATGGCTACACCTTC.

The DNA for the CDR3 is TGTGCCAGTAGGGGCTTGAACACTGAAGCTTTCTTT. Encoded protein: CASRGLNTEAFF. The J gene is TRBJ1-1, the V gene TRBV19, with D uncertain. Germline V gene sequence: CDR1 LNHDA, CDR2 SQIVND (reference sequence). This CDR3 is 12 amino acids long. V dropped 6 bases and J dropped 0 bases, with 5 bases sitting between them.

The rearrangement joins TRBV24-1 to TRBJ2-5; 9 nucleotides line up with TRBD2. Germline V gives CDR1 KGHDR, CDR2 SFDVKD. The CDR3 sequence is 19 residues long. The ends lost 7 bases at V and 0 bases at J; junction bases unmatched: 17. The CDR3 reads CATSGVRIPSGANQETQYF. CDR3 DNA: TGTGCCACCAGCGGCGTCCGAATCCCTAGCGGGGCGAACCAAGAGACCCAGTACTTC.

The V gene is TRBV19, the J gene TRBJ2-6; no reliable D call. V was clipped by 3 bases and J by 2 bases, with 8 bases between them. The CDR3 runs to 15 residues. Germline V gene sequence: CDR1 LNHDA, CDR2 SQIVND (reference sequence). The CDR3 is CASSITTAGANVLTF. DNA of the CDR3: TGTGCCAGTAGTATCACAACAGCTGGGGCCAACGTCCTGACTTTC.

The sample holds one count of this clone. This chain uses TRBV6-2 or TRBV6-3 with TRBJ1-2, with D hard to call. Germline lookup yields CDR1 MNHEY and CDR2 SVGEGT. The CDR3 contains 11 residues. V lost 5 bases and J 13 bases, leaving 14 bases between the germline ends. The CDR3 protein is CASSTGLRVTF. CDR3 bases: TGTGCCAGCAGTACCGGACTGAGGGTCACCTTC.

The rearrangement links TRBV28 to TRBJ1-6; TRBD1 agrees at 7 bases. Trimming cost V 7 bases and J 3 bases; bases outside gene matches: 6. The CDR3 is 15 amino acids. CDR1 and CDR2 from the germline V gene are MDHEN and SYDVKM. This chain's CDR3 is CASIGGYRYNSPLHF. The CDR3 coding sequence is TGTGCCAGCATAGGGGGCTACCGCTATAATTCACCCCTCCACTTT.

As regards this clone: Other DNA variants within this sample encode the same CDR3. This chain connects TRBV6-5 to TRBJ2-7, with 7 bases that match TRBD1. This CDR3 is 13 amino acids long. Germline V CDR1 and CDR2: MNHEY, SVGAGI. V dropped 5 bases and J dropped 3; count of bases not matched to a gene: 4. CDR3 in DNA: TGTGCCAGCAGTCGGGACAGAGACTACGAGCAGTACTTC. Amino acids: CASSRDRDYEQYF.

The CDR3: CASSLKGDPYTQYF. CDR3 coding DNA: TGTGCCAGCAGCTTAAAGGGGGACCCGTATACGCAGTATTTT. This chain uses TRBV7-3 with TRBJ2-3; a weak D match, TRBD1 (6 bases). This CDR3 comprises 14 residues. V was pared by 1 base and J by 7 bases, with 12 bases between. Looked up from germline, CDR1 is SGHTA and CDR2 is FQGTGA.

V usage is TRBV6-6 and J usage is TRBJ2-7, with D perhaps TRBD2 (6 bases). The CDR3 covers 14 residues. The V end lost 5 bases, the J end lost 5 bases, and 16 bases lay between the germline ends. The V gene's germline CDR1 is MNHNY and CDR2 SVGAGI (reference sequence). CDR3 region: CASSPRDSSHEQYF. The CDR3 bases are TGTGCCAGCAGTCCCCGGGACTCATCCCACGAGCAGTACTTC.

The V call is TRBV5-4, the J call TRBJ1-2; D unclear. V was clipped by 2 bases and J by 4 bases, with 12 bases between them. The CDR3 runs 14 residues. CDR1 is SGHNT and CDR2 is YYREEE in the germline V gene (reference sequence). CDR3 in amino acids: CASSLSGAIYGYTF. The CDR3 nucleotides are TGTGCCAGCAGCTTATCCGGTGCGATCTATGGCTACACCTTC.

This chain connects TRBV5-1 to TRBJ2-2; D remains ambiguous. The germline gives CDR1 SGHRS, CDR2 YFSETQ. The CDR3 sequence is 15 residues long. Trimming left V 1 base short and J 0 bases short, with 7 bases between. In DNA, the CDR3 is TGCGCCAGCAGCTTGCAGGAAACGAACACCGGGGAGCTGTTTTTT. Translation gives CASSLQETNTGELFF.

V usage is TRBV6-5 and J usage is TRBJ2-5; TRBD2 matches at 8 bases. Germline CDR1 MNHEY, CDR2 SVGAGI. The J segment lost 1 base and the V segment lost 2 bases, leaving 3 bases of the junction unmatched. The CDR3 loop spans 15 amino acids. The CDR3 DNA follows: TGTGCCAGCAGTTACGGGGCGGGAGGCCAAGAGACCCAGTACTTC. The encoded protein is CASSYGAGGQETQYF.

The chain joins TRBV4-1 to TRBJ1-2; D may be TRBD1 (5 bases). The CDR3 consists of 16 residues. The V gene lost 1 base and the J gene lost 3 bases, with 15 bases spanning the gap. Germline lookup yields CDR1 MGHRA and CDR2 YSYEKL. The CDR3 nucleotides are TGCGCCAGCAGCCAAGCGGCGGGGCTCGTTGACTATGGCTACACCTTC. As protein: CASSQAAGLVDYGYTF.

This sequence joins TRBV5-6 and TRBJ2-5, with 8 bases lining up with TRBD2. V lost 1 base to trimming and J lost 1 base; unmatched junction nucleotides: 3. CDR3 length equals 15 residues. CDR1 and CDR2 (germline): SGHDT, YYEEEE. For the CDR3, the DNA is TGTGCCAGCAGCTTGAGGACTAGCTTCCAAGAGACCCAGTACTTC. It translates to CASSLRTSFQETQYF. The entire variable domain, with the rest obtained from reference TRBV5-6 and TRBJ2-5, is as follows: DAGVTQSPTHLIKTRGQQVTLRCSPKSGHDTVSWYQQALGQGPQFIFQYYEEEERQRGNFPDRFSGHQFPNYSSELNVNALLLGDSALYLCASSLRTSFQETQYFGPGTRLLVL.

In this sample, this clone turned up once. As DNA, the CDR3 is TGTGCCAGTAGTACCGGACAGGGGCATTCACCCCTCCACTTT. Translated: CASSTGQGHSPLHF. V gene TRBV19 combines with J gene TRBJ1-6; TRBD1 agrees at 9 bases. With 4 bases clipped from V and 8 bases from J, the junction kept 3 bases outside the gene matches. This CDR3 has 14 amino acids. From germline, CDR1 is LNHDA and CDR2 SQIVND (reference sequence). Full variable domain (outside the CDR3, taken from reference TRBV19 and TRBJ1-6): DGGITQSPKYLFRKEGQNVTLSCEQNLNHDAMYWYRQDPGQGLRLIYYSQIVNDFQKGDIAEGYSVSREKKESFPLTVTSAQKNPTAFYLCASSTGQGHSPLHFGNGTRLTVT.